One sample yielded the 12 T cell receptor beta chains listed below, sequenced in a study of human T cells and chemical hapten exposure. Specified time point: patch test 2, 6 weeks after DPC sensitization. Treatment reported: therapeutic diphenylcyclopropenone sensitization with weekly scalp DPC. TCRdb fed the RACE reads into MiXCR, producing one record per CDR3 protein. The sample holds about 82,000 distinct CDR3 sequences, about 6.3% seen once. Specimen: whole blood, collected in connection with sensitization to the hapten diphenylcyclopropenone (DPC). The receptors come from a woman aged 25 to 39 with alopecia areata. Some clones in this sample may be carry-over from other donors' samples.

Many counts were recorded for this clonotype. This chain connects TRBV10-3 to TRBJ1-1; D gene uncertain. CDR1 and CDR2 (germline): ENHRY, SYGVKD. The CDR3 spans 12 residues. Deletions cut 6 bases from V and 2 bases from J, with 7 bases between. In DNA, the CDR3 is TGTGCCATCAGGGAAACAAACACTGAAGCTTTCTTT. Translation: CAIRETNTEAFF.

The V call is TRBV20-1, the J call TRBJ2-3; TRBD2 aligns across 7 bases. CDR3 length: 13 residues. Germline V gene sequence: CDR1 DFQATT, CDR2 SNEGSKA (reference sequence). This chain's CDR3 is CRSWDYSTDTQYF. The CDR3 DNA follows: TGCAGATCCTGGGACTACAGCACAGATACGCAGTATTTT.

In this sample, this clonotype turned up many times. This chain uses TRBV14 with TRBJ1-6; D is unresolved. V lost 4 bases and J lost 9, with 16 bases in between. Per germline, CDR1 SGHDN and CDR2 FVKESK. The CDR3 length is 15 residues. For the CDR3, the DNA is TGTGCCAGCAGCCCAAGATCGCTTTGGAGTTCACCCCTCCACTTT. This sequence encodes CASSPRSLWSSPLHF.

This clonotype was observed many times. The chain joins TRBV27 to TRBJ1-1, with no clear D. V shed 6 bases and J shed 7 bases, with 12 bases lying between them. The germline CDR1 and CDR2 sequences are MNHEY and SMNVEV (reference sequence). The CDR3 covers 12 residues. The CDR3, as DNA: TGTGCCAGCAGCCCCCGAGTCGGTGAAGCTTTCTTT. It yields the protein CASSPRVGEAFF.

This clonotype was seen ten or more times. The J gene is TRBJ2-7, the V gene TRBV6-5; 8 bases line up with TRBD1. Germline CDR1 MNHEY, CDR2 SVGAGI. The CDR3 runs to 14 residues. V lost 5 bases, J lost 4 bases, and 7 bases stayed unmatched. DNA for the CDR3: TGTGCCAGCAGTCGGACAGGGTCGGGTTACGAGCAGTACTTC. It codes for CASSRTGSGYEQYF.

This clonotype was seen ten or more times. The chain carries TRBV2 and TRBJ2-2, with 10 bases that match TRBD1. The CDR3 consists of 14 residues. Trimming cost V 5 bases and J 8 bases; bases outside gene matches: 5. Looked up from germline, CDR1 is SNHLY and CDR2 is FYNNEI. This chain's CDR3 is CASSLGQGFGELFF. As DNA, the CDR3 is TGTGCCAGCAGTCTGGGACAGGGGTTTGGGGAGCTGTTTTTT.

This clonotype was recorded at least ten times. The DNA for the CDR3 is TGTGCCAGCAGCCAATGGGGCAGCTACAATGAGCAGTTCTTC. It encodes CASSQWGSYNEQFF. This chain uses TRBV3-1 with TRBJ2-1, with a possible D match to TRBD1 (5 bases). Germline V gene sequence: CDR1 LGHDT, CDR2 YNNKEL (reference sequence). This CDR3 has 14 residues. Trimming removed 2 bases from V and 3 bases from J, with 8 bases in between.

This clonotype was picked up a small number of times. The genes are TRBV29-1 and TRBJ1-1; D possibly corresponds to TRBD1 (6 bases). V was pared by 4 bases and J by 4 bases, with 22 bases between. Per the germline V gene, CDR1 is SQVTM and CDR2 is ANQGSEA. The CDR3 length is 16 residues. The CDR3 DNA sequence: TGCAGCGTTGTGAGACAGGTTTACGGGTCGGGCACTGAAGCTTTCTTT. Translating it yields CSVVRQVYGSGTEAFF.

This clonotype was found a few times. This chain links TRBV20-1 with TRBJ1-2; no definite D call. The CDR3 extends over 16 amino acids. V gave up 7 bases and J gave up 0 bases, with 21 bases separating them. CDR1 and CDR2 from the germline V gene are DFQATT and SNEGSKA (reference sequence). As DNA, the CDR3 is TGCAGTGACCCGTCCCGAGCCCAAGCGTCTAACTATGGCTACACCTTC. It translates to CSDPSRAQASNYGYTF.

This clonotype was detected a few times. The V call is TRBV30, the J call TRBJ1-5, with a possible D match to TRBD1 (5 bases). V was trimmed by 7 bases and J by 6 bases, leaving 16 bases between them. This CDR3 is 13 amino acids long. Germline V gene sequence: CDR1 GTSNPN, CDR2 SVGIG (reference sequence). The CDR3 region is CASQQGGGQPQHF. CDR3 coding DNA: TGTGCCTCCCAGCAGGGCGGGGGTCAGCCCCAGCATTTT.

For the CDR3, the DNA is TGCGCCAGCAGCTTGTTGGCAGGGGGTCACACTGAAGCTTTCTTT. Translating gives CASSLLAGGHTEAFF. This chain uses TRBV5-1 with TRBJ1-1, with TRBD1 matching 7 bases. V was clipped by 1 base and J by 3 bases; unmatched bases: 6. The CDR3 runs 15 residues. The germline V gene encodes CDR1 SGHRS and CDR2 YFSETQ.

This clonotype was detected a few times. The chain carries TRBV29-1 and TRBJ2-5; no clear D. Trimming took off 8 bases at V and 5 bases at J, with 15 bases between the two ends. Germline V gives CDR1 SQVTM, CDR2 ANQGSEA. This CDR3 comprises 12 residues. The CDR3 nucleotides read TGCAGCTCGATGACGGCGACGGAGACCCAGTACTTC. This codes for CSSMTATETQYF.